A selection of T cell receptor beta chains follows, all from one sample in a study of neurological immune-mediated disorders. MiXCR, run by TCRdb on the 5' RACE reads, gives a single entry per CDR3 protein. The table shows about 21,000 distinct CDR3 sequences, with roughly 6.2% occurring only once. Sequencing was done on a sample of CD8+ T cells from blood. The receptors come from a man between 18 and 35 years old in good health. CDR3s include the opening cysteine and the closing phenylalanine or tryptophan. The D gene is left open where the match is weak. The size of a clone is reported for some rows only, either as once, few or many, or as a class for expanded clones.

TRBJ1-3	.	many	TRBV25-1	CASSEGSSGNTIYF	TGTGCCAGCAGTGAAGGCAGCTCTGGAAACACCATATATTTT
TRBJ2-2	.	many	TRBV20-1	CSARAAGWYTGELFF	TGCAGTGCTAGAGCGGCGGGGTGGTACACCGGGGAGCTGTTTTTT
TRBJ1-6	TRBD1	many	TRBV7-9	CASSLNRGSYNSPLHF	TGTGCCAGCAGCTTAAACAGGGGTTCCTATAATTCACCCCTCCACTTT
TRBJ2-2	.	.	TRBV9	CASSVGLGPTGTGELFF	TGTGCCAGCAGCGTAGGTCTAGGGCCGACGGGCACCGGGGAGCTGTTTTTT
TRBJ2-1	.	many	TRBV29-1	CSAERYNEQFF	TGCAGCGCCGAGAGGTACAATGAGCAGTTCTTC
TRBJ2-1	TRBD2	many	TRBV20-1	CSARGAGELNEQFF	TGCAGTGCTAGAGGGGCGGGGGAGCTGAATGAGCAGTTCTTC
TRBJ2-3	TRBD2	many	TRBV6-5	CASSLRDYDTDTQYF	TGTGCCAGCAGCCTCCGGGACTATGACACAGATACGCAGTATTTT
TRBJ2-3	TRBD2	many	TRBV20-1	CSARPGLAGDSDTQYF	TGCAGTGCTAGACCCGGACTAGCGGGAGATTCGGATACGCAGTATTTT
TRBJ1-5	TRBD1	many	TRBV12-3/TRBV12-4	CASSSRQGDQPQHF	TGTGCCAGCAGTTCGAGACAGGGGGATCAGCCCCAGCATTTT
TRBJ1-3	.	many	TRBV10-3	CAISESKGQPGNTIYF	TGTGCCATCAGTGAGTCGAAAGGGCAGCCTGGAAACACCATATATTTT
TRBJ2-7	.	many	TRBV6-5	CASSYSKNKPSYEQYF	TGTGCCAGCAGTTACTCGAAGAATAAGCCCTCCTACGAGCAGTACTTC
TRBJ1-4	.	many	TRBV5-6	CASSWGTGADGIF	.
TRBJ1-5	.	many	TRBV12-3/TRBV12-4	CASTRDIQQPQHF	TGTGCCAGCACACGGGACATTCAACAGCCCCAGCATTTT
TRBJ1-2	TRBD1	many	TRBV5-6	CASSLDRDGYTF	TGTGCCAGCAGCCTCGACAGGGATGGCTACACCTTC
TRBJ1-1	.	many	TRBV9	CASSDLLNTEAFF	TGTGCCAGCAGCGACCTTCTGAACACTGAAGCTTTCTTT
TRBJ1-1	TRBD1	many	TRBV9	CASSGEQGWGTEAFF	TGTGCCAGCAGCGGCGAACAGGGGTGGGGCACTGAAGCTTTCTTT
TRBJ2-7	.	many	TRBV14	CASSQDPHPSEQYF	TGTGCCAGCAGCCAAGATCCACACCCTTCCGAGCAGTACTTC
TRBJ2-2	.	.	TRBV7-9	CASREGPPTGEPFF	TGTGCCTCCCGCGAAGGGCCCCCCACCGGGGAGCCGTTTTTT
TRBJ2-7	TRBD1	many	TRBV3-1	CASSQDWDRVGEQYF	TGTGCCAGCAGCCAAGATTGGGACAGGGTCGGCGAGCAGTACTTC
TRBJ1-5	.	many	TRBV6-4	CASSEDSHQPQHF	TGTGCCAGCAGTGAAGACAGCCATCAGCCCCAGCATTTT
TRBJ2-1	.	few	TRBV19	CAASPGTVGSEQFF	TGTGCGGCGTCCCCCGGGACTGTGGGAAGTGAGCAGTTCTTC
TRBJ2-7	TRBD1	many	TRBV5-6	CASFGRNRGHEQYF	TGTGCCAGCTTTGGGCGTAACAGGGGGCACGAGCAGTACTTC
TRBJ2-5	.	many	TRBV29-1	CSVPGPPEVTQYF	TGCAGCGTCCCCGGACCCCCGGAGGTGACCCAGTACTTC
TRBJ2-3	TRBD1	hyperexpanded	TRBV5-8	CASSLDGTGDTQYF	TGTGCCAGCAGCTTGGATGGGACAGGCGATACGCAGTATTTT
TRBJ2-3	TRBD1	many	TRBV6-2/TRBV6-3	CASSYSRTGNRDTQYF	TGTGCCAGCAGTTACTCTCGGACAGGGAATCGAGATACGCAGTATTTT
TRBJ2-1	.	many	TRBV7-9	CASSFMGPNNEQFF	TGTGCCAGCAGCTTCATGGGGCCAAACAATGAGCAGTTCTTC
TRBJ1-3	.	many	TRBV5-6	CASSLGPSSGNTIYF	TGTGCCAGCAGCTTGGGCCCGAGCTCTGGAAACACCATATATTTT
TRBJ2-2	.	.	TRBV9	CASSVRPGGRSGELFF	TGTGCCAGCAGCGTAAGGCCAGGGGGGCGTAGCGGGGAGCTGTTTTTT
TRBJ2-3	TRBD1	many	TRBV5-6	CASSPGGGVPVYTDTQYF	TGTGCCAGCAGCCCAGGGGGCGGTGTACCAGTTTACACAGATACGCAGTATTTT
TRBJ1-2	TRBD1	.	TRBV10-3	CAISEGTGLTLYGYTF	TGTGCCATCAGTGAGGGGACAGGACTCACTTTGTATGGCTACACCTTC
TRBJ1-5	.	many	TRBV30	CAWSHGVPGQPQHF	TGTGCCTGGAGCCACGGGGTTCCCGGTCAGCCCCAGCATTTT
TRBJ2-5	.	.	TRBV7-2	CASSEDGYQETQYF	TGTGCCAGCAGCGAGGATGGGTACCAAGAGACCCAGTACTTC
TRBJ2-7	TRBD1	many	TRBV20-1	CSARRQGHAYEQYF	TGCAGTGCTAGGCGACAGGGACACGCCTACGAGCAGTACTTC
TRBJ2-3	.	many	TRBV7-8	CASSQDRNTDTQYF	TGTGCCAGCAGCCAGGACAGAAACACAGATACGCAGTATTTT
TRBJ2-7	TRBD2	many	TRBV4-1	CASSPGLAGTPYYEQYF	TGCGCCAGCAGCCCGGGACTAGCGGGTACACCCTACTACGAGCAGTACTTC
TRBJ2-5	TRBD2	.	TRBV12-3/TRBV12-4	CASSPLGLAGVWPQYF	TGTGCCAGCAGCCCCCTGGGACTAGCAGGAGTTTGGCCCCAGTACTTC
TRBJ2-7	.	many	TRBV10-3	CASLGGIAYEQYF	TGTGCCTCCCTAGGGGGAATCGCCTACGAGCAGTACTTC
TRBJ2-7	.	many	TRBV2	CASSPGSGNPYEQYF	TGTGCCAGCAGCCCCGGGAGTGGGAACCCCTACGAGCAGTACTTC
TRBJ2-3	TRBD2	many	TRBV10-3	CASKGLAVTDTQYF	TGTGCCAGCAAGGGACTAGCGGTCACAGATACGCAGTATTTT
TRBJ1-1	.	.	TRBV6-1	CASSDRLAVTEAFF	TGTGCCAGCAGTGATAGACTGGCCGTCACTGAAGCTTTCTTT
TRBJ2-3	.	many	TRBV19	CASSQGTPDTQYF	TGTGCCAGTAGCCAAGGTACACCAGATACGCAGTATTTT
TRBJ2-1	.	.	TRBV11-1	CASSFLDRKYNEQFF	TGTGCCAGCAGCTTCCTTGACAGAAAATACAATGAGCAGTTCTTC
TRBJ2-5	.	many	TRBV3-1	CASSRQYQETQYF	TGTGCCAGCAGCCGACAGTACCAAGAGACCCAGTACTTC
TRBJ2-1	.	few	TRBV5-4	CASSPGQIYNEQFF	TGTGCCAGCAGCCCTGGACAGATCTACAATGAGCAGTTCTTC
TRBJ2-1	.	many	TRBV20-1	CSASSSGTGNNEQFF	TGCAGTGCTAGCTCCTCAGGGACGGGTAACAATGAGCAGTTCTTC